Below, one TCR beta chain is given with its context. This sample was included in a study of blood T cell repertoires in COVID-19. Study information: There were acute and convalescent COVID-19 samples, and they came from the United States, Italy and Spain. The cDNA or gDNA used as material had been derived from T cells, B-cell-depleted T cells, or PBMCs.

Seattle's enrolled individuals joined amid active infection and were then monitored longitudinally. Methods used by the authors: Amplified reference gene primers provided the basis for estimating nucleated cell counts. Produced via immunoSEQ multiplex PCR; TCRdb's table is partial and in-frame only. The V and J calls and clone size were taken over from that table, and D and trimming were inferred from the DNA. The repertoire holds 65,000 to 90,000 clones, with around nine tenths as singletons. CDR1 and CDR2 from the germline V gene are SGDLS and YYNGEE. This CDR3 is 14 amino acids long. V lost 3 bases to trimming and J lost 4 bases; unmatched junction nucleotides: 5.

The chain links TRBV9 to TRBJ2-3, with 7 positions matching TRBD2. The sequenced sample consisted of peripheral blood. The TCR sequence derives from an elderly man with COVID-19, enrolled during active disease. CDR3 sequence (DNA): TGTGCCAGCAGCGACACGGGGGGATCAGATACGCAGTATTTT. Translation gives CASSDTGGSDTQYF.